The next 25 T cell receptor beta chains were all read from a single sample in a study of monozygotic twins with inflammatory bowel disease. One entry per CDR3 protein, without DNA, is what TCRdb gives after re-calling the 5' RACE reads. This sample's table has over 110,000 distinct CDR3 sequences. Specimen: blood. Source of these receptors: a human donor with ulcerative colitis or Crohn's disease, or a healthy co-twin of an affected twin (not recorded which).

The V call is TRBV7-2, the J call TRBJ2-1; TCRdb indicates TRBD2, and absent DNA this call remains unverified. Per the germline V gene, CDR1 is SGHTA and CDR2 is FQGNSA. This CDR3 is built from 17 residues. CDR3: CASSLVPRGGPWNEQFF.

This chain links TRBV5-1 with TRBJ2-7. CDR1 and CDR2 from the germline V gene are SGHRS and YFSETQ. The CDR3 has 14 residues. The CDR3: CASSLDGSTYEQYF.

This chain links TRBV6-6 with TRBJ2-1; TCRdb's assignment of TRBD2 cannot be checked, as there is no DNA. The CDR3 runs 14 residues. Germline V gene sequence: CDR1 MNHNY, CDR2 SVGAGI (reference sequence). This CDR3 is CASRDYSPINEQFF.

The gene calls are TRBV4-2 and TRBJ2-7. This CDR3 comprises 15 residues. From germline, CDR1 is LGHNA and CDR2 YNFKEQ. The CDR3 region is CASSQVSDITYEQYF.

The chain carries TRBV12-3 or TRBV12-4 and TRBJ1-3. The CDR3 covers 18 residues. CDR3 loop: CASSLFPGLGGTGNTIYF.

The chain uses TRBV6-1 and TRBJ1-5. Germline values: CDR1 MNHNS, CDR2 SASEGT. This CDR3 is built from 13 residues. CDR3 sequence reads: CASSELDNQPQHF.

The rearrangement joins TRBV5-1 to TRBJ2-1. The CDR3 has 13 amino acids. CDR1 is SGHRS and CDR2 is YFSETQ in the germline V gene. The CDR3 sequence: CASRNKGNPEQFF.

The chain recombines TRBV27 with TRBJ2-2. This CDR3 comprises 12 residues. CDR1 is MNHEY and CDR2 is SMNVEV in the germline V gene (reference sequence). CDR3: CASSRITGELFF.

This chain connects TRBV5-6 to TRBJ2-3; TCRdb returns TRBD2, unconfirmable since there is no DNA. This CDR3 has 19 amino acids. CDR1 is SGHDT and CDR2 is YYEEEE in the germline V gene. CDR3 amino acids: CASSLPKGLAGAYTDTQYF.

The chain is built from TRBV20-1 and TRBJ2-7; TCRdb's D gene call, TRBD1, goes unchecked for lack of DNA. The germline V gene has CDR1 DFQATT and CDR2 SNEGSKA (reference sequence). The CDR3 sequence is 13 residues long. The CDR3 is CSAPIGTGFGQYF.

V and J are TRBV4-2 and TRBJ2-7; TCRdb's D call, TRBD1, is unchecked because there is no DNA. This CDR3 is 16 amino acids long. From germline, CDR1 is LGHNA and CDR2 YNFKEQ. This CDR3 reads CASSQVAGEGTYEQYF.

This rearrangement joins TRBV7-2 to TRBJ2-7; absent DNA, TCRdb's TRBD1 call cannot be checked. Germline CDR1 reads SGHTA; CDR2 reads FQGNSA. The CDR3 consists of 14 residues. This CDR3 reads CASSTDGGSYEQYF.

This chain's CDR3 is CASSLAGQSFTYEQYF. This sequence joins TRBV7-2 and TRBJ2-7; TCRdb's assignment of TRBD1 cannot be checked, as there is no DNA. Germline V gene lookup returns CDR1 SGHTA and CDR2 FQGNSA. This CDR3 has 16 residues.

The rearrangement uses TRBV18 and TRBJ1-2. This CDR3 is 13 amino acids long. CDR1 and CDR2 from the germline V gene are KGHSH and LQKENI. CDR3 in amino acids: CASSPGLRNGYTF. Full variable domain (remainder filled in from reference TRBV18 and TRBJ1-2): NAGVMQNPRHLVRRRGQEARLRCSPMKGHSHVYWYRQLPEEGLKFMVYLQKENIIDESGMPKERFSAEFPKEGPSILRIQQVVRGDSAAYFCASSPGLRNGYTFGSGTRLTVV.

This chain links TRBV4-2 with TRBJ2-5. Per germline, CDR1 LGHNA and CDR2 YNFKEQ. This CDR3 region has 15 residues. The CDR3 spells CASALNRWREETQYF.

The chain uses TRBV18 and TRBJ1-5; TCRdb designates TRBD1, a call that cannot be tested without DNA. Germline V gene data show CDR1 as KGHSH and CDR2 as LQKENI. The CDR3 loop spans 15 amino acids. The CDR3 protein is CASSPPGQENQPQHF.

This chain uses TRBV3-1 with TRBJ1-1; absent DNA, TCRdb's TRBD1 call cannot be checked. This CDR3 has 14 amino acids. The germline V gene has CDR1 LGHDT and CDR2 YNNKEL (reference sequence). CDR3 sequence: CASSQARDRGRAFF.

The chain employs TRBV7-2 and TRBJ1-2; the D call of TRBD1 rests on TCRdb alone, since no DNA is present to check it. The V gene's germline CDR1 is SGHTA and CDR2 FQGNSA. This CDR3 is built from 15 residues. The CDR3 here is CASSFSPGAGYGYTF.

The chain joins TRBV20-1 to TRBJ2-7. This CDR3 region has 14 residues. Germline V gives CDR1 DFQATT, CDR2 SNEGSKA (reference sequence). CDR3 in amino acids: CSARDDDRSYEQYF.

The V call is TRBV11-2, the J call TRBJ2-4; the TCRdb call, TRBD1, lacks DNA for checking. This CDR3 is 18 amino acids long. Germline V gene data show CDR1 as SGHAT and CDR2 as FQNNGV. CDR3 residues: CASSTRNNRGREVGIQYF.

The chain couples TRBV12-3 or TRBV12-4 to TRBJ2-3. CDR3 length: 14 residues. CDR3 sequence: CASSSSGVADTQYF.

V gene TRBV12-3 or TRBV12-4 combines with J gene TRBJ1-3; TCRdb's D gene call, TRBD1, goes unchecked for lack of DNA. This CDR3 comprises 16 residues. The CDR3 loop is CASSFGDRGSGNTIYF.

The CDR3 sequence: CASSENSGTGVNLYGYTF. The V gene is TRBV6-1, the J gene TRBJ1-2; TCRdb returns TRBD1, unconfirmable since there is no DNA. The germline gives CDR1 MNHNS, CDR2 SASEGT. The CDR3 is made up of 18 amino acids.

The chain carries TRBV7-3 and TRBJ2-1; lacking DNA, the TRBD1 call made by TCRdb goes unchecked. This CDR3 spans 13 amino acids. The germline gives CDR1 SGHTA, CDR2 FQGTGA. The CDR3 is CASSYHQGYEQFF.

The rearrangement joins TRBV27 to TRBJ1-6; the TCRdb D gene call, TRBD1, has no DNA to confirm it. The CDR3 length is 17 residues. CDR1 and CDR2 from the germline V gene are MNHEY and SMNVEV (reference sequence). CDR3 amino acids: CASSLGDSRRYNSPLHF.